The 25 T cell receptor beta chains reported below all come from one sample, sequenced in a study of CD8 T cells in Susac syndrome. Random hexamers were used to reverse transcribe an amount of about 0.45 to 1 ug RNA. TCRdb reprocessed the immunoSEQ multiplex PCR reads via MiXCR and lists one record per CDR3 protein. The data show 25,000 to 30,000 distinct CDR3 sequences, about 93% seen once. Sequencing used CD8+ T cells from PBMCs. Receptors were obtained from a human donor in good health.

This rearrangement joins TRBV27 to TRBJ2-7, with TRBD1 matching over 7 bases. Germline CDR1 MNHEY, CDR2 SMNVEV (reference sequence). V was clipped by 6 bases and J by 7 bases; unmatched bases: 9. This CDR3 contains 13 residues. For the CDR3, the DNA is TGTGCCAGCAGCTTACAGGGGACCCAAGAGCAGTACTTC. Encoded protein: CASSLQGTQEQYF.

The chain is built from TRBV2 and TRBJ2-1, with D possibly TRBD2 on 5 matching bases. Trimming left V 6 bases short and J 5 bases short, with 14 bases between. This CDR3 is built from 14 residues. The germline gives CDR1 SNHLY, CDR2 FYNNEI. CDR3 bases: TGTGCCAGCAGCAACCTTCGGGAAGACAATGAGCAGTTCTTC. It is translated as CASSNLREDNEQFF.

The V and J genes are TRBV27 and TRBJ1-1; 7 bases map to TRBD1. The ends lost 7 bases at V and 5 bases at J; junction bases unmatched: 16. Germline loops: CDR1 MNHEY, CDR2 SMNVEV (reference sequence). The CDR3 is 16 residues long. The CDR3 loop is CASTTRGVRGGTEAFF. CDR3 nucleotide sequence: TGTGCCAGCACTACTCGGGGAGTCAGGGGGGGAACTGAAGCTTTCTTT.

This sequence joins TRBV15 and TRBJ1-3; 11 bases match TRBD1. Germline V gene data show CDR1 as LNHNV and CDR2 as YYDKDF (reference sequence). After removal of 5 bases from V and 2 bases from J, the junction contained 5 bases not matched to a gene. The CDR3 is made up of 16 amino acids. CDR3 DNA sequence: TGTGCCACCAGCGGGACAGGGGGATTCGCTGGAAACACCATATATTTT. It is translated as CATSGTGGFAGNTIYF.

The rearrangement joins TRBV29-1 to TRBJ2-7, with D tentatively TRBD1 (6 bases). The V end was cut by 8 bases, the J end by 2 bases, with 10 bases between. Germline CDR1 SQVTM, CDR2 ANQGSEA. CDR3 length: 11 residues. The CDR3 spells CSPGTTYEQYF. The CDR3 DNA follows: TGCAGCCCCGGGACAACCTACGAGCAGTACTTC.

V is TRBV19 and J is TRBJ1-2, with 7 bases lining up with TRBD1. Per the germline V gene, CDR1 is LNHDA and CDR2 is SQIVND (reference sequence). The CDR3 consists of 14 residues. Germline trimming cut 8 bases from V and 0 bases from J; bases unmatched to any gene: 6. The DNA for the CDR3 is TGTGCCAGTCGACGACAGGGAACTAACTATGGCTACACCTTC. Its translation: CASRRQGTNYGYTF. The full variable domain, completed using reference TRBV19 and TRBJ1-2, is DGGITQSPKYLFRKEGQNVTLSCEQNLNHDAMYWYRQDPGQGLRLIYYSQIVNDFQKGDIAEGYSVSREKKESFPLTVTSAQKNPTAFYLCASRRQGTNYGYTFGSGTRLTVV.

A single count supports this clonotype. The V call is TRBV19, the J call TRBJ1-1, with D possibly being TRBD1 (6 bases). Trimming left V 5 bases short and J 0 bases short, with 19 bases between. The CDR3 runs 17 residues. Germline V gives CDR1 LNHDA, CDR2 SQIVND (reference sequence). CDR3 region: CASSSLGGGVMNTEAFF. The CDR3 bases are TGTGCCAGTAGTTCGCTGGGGGGGGGCGTTATGAACACTGAAGCTTTCTTT.

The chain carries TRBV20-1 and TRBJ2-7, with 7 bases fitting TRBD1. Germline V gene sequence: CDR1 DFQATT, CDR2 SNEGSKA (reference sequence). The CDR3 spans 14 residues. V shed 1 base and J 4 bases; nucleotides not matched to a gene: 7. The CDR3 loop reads CSARGPGTAYEQYF. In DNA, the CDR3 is TGCAGTGCTAGAGGTCCGGGGACAGCTTACGAGCAGTACTTC.

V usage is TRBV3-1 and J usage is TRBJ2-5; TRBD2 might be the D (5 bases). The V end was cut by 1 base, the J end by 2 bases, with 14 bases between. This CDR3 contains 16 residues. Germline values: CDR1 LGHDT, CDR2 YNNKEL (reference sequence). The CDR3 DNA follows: TGTGCCAGCAGCCAAGGTATTAGCGTAACTCAAGAGACCCAGTACTTC. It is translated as CASSQGISVTQETQYF.

CDR3 region: CASSFGGAYGYTF. The CDR3 DNA is TGTGCCAGCAGTTTCGGGGGGGCGTATGGCTACACCTTC. The genes are TRBV12-3 or TRBV12-4 and TRBJ1-2; D perhaps matches TRBD1 (6 bases). Deletions cut 3 bases from V and 5 bases from J, with 10 bases between. The CDR3 is made up of 13 amino acids.

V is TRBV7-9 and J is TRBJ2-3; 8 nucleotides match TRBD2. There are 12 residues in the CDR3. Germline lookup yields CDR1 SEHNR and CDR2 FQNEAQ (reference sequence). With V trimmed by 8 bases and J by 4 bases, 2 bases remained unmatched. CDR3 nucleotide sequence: TGTGCCAGCCGGGAGGGGTCAGATACGCAGTATTTT. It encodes CASREGSDTQYF.

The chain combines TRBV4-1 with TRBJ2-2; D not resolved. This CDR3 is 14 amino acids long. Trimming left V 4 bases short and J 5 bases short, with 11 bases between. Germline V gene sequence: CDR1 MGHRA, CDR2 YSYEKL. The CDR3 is CASSRAIGTGELFF. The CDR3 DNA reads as TGCGCCAGCAGCCGGGCCATAGGTACCGGGGAGCTGTTTTTT.

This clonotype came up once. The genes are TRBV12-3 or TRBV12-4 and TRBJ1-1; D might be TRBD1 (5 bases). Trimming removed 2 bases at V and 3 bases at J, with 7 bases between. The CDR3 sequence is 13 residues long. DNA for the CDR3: TGTGCCAGCAGTTTAAGCAGGGACACTGAAGCTTTCTTT. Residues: CASSLSRDTEAFF.

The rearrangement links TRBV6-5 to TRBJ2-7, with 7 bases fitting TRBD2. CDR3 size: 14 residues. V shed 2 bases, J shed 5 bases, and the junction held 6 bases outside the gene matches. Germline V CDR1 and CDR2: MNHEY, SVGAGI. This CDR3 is CASSYGGGSNEQYF. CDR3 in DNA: TGTGCCAGCAGTTACGGGGGGGGATCAAACGAGCAGTACTTC.

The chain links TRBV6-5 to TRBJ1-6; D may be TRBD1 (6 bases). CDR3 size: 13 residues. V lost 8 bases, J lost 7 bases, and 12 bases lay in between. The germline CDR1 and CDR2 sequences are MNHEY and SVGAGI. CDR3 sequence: CASGRDTNSPLHF. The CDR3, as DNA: TGTGCCAGCGGCCGGGACACAAATTCACCCCTCCACTTT.

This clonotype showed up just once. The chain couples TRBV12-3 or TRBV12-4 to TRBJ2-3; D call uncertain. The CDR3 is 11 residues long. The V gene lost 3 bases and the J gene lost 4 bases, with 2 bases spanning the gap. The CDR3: CASSFPDTQYF. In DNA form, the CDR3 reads TGTGCCAGCAGTTTCCCAGATACGCAGTATTTT.

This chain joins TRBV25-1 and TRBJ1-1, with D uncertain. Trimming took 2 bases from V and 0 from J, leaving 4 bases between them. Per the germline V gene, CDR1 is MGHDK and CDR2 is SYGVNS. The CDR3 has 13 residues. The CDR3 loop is CASSEGMNTEAFF. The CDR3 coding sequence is TGTGCCAGCAGTGAAGGAATGAACACTGAAGCTTTCTTT.

DNA for the CDR3: TGTGCCAGCAGCTTCACTTGGACAGGGAGCACCGGGGAGCTGTTTTTT. Translated: CASSFTWTGSTGELFF. The chain carries TRBV7-9 and TRBJ2-2; 8 positions match TRBD1. The CDR3 length is 16 residues. The J segment lost 4 bases and the V segment lost 3 bases, leaving 7 bases of the junction unmatched. CDR1 SEHNR and CDR2 FQNEAQ come from the germline V gene (reference sequence).

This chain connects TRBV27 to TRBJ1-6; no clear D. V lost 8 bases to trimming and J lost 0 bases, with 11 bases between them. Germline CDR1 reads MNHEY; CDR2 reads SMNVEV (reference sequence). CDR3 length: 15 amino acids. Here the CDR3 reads CASSKSSSYNSPLHF. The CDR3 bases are TGTGCCAGCTCGAAATCGAGCTCCTATAATTCACCCCTCCACTTT.

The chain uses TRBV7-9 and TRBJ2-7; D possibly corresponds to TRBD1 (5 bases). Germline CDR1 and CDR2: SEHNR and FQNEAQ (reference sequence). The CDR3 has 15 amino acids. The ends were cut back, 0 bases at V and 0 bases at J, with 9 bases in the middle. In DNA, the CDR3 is TGTGCCAGCAGCTTAGCGAGACAGAGCTCCTACGAGCAGTACTTC. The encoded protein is CASSLARQSSYEQYF.

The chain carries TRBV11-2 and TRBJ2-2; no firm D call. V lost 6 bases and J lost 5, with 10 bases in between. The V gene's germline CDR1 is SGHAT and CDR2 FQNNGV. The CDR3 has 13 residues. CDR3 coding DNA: TGTGCCAGCAGTCAGCTACATACCGGGGAGCTGTTTTTT. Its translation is CASSQLHTGELFF.

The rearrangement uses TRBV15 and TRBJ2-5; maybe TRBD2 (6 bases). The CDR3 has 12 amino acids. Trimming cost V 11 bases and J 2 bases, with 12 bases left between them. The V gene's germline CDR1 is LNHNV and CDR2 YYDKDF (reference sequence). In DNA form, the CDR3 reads TGTGCCGCCGGGGAGGATCAAGAGACCCAGTACTTC. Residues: CAAGEDQETQYF.

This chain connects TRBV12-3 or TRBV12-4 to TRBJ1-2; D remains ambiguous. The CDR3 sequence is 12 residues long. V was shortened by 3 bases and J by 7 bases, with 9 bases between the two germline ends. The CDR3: CASSLSRAGYTF. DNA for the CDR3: TGTGCCAGCAGTTTGAGTAGGGCTGGCTACACCTTC.

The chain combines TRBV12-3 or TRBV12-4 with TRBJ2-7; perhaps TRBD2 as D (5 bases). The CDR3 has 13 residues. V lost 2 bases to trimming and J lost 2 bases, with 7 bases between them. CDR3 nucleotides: TGTGCCAGCAGTTTAAGCGGCACCTACGAGCAGTACTTC. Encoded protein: CASSLSGTYEQYF.

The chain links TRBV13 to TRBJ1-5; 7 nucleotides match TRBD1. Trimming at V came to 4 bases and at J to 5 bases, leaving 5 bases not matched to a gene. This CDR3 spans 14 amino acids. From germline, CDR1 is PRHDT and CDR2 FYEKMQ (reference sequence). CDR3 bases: TGTGCCAGCAGCTCGGGACAGACCTATCAGCCCCAGCATTTT. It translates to CASSSGQTYQPQHF.